This T cell receptor beta chain originates from a study of shared clonotypes between healthy human individuals. About the study: Each donor contributed plates that comprised three CD4 naive, three CD4 memory, two CD8 naive and one CD8 memory.

Generated by immunoSEQ multiplex PCR, the TCRdb table keeps only in-frame clones and is missing some. Found here are 1.5 million to 2.5 million clones, 85% to 95% of them singletons; the top ten hold 1.2%. As for this clone: The antigen remains undetermined.

Study findings and constraints: When compared with the clonotypes that were shared by all four sorted-subset donors, the non-shared clonotypes turned out to have lower generation probabilities.

CD45RO-negative cells were positively selected for CCR7, leaving out terminally differentiated effector memory CD45RA+ cells. Donors were Caucasian adults residing in Nashville, Tennessee, USA. This CDR3 spans 13 amino acids. Trimming left V 1 base short and J 7 bases short, with 10 bases between. Per the germline V gene, CDR1 is SEHNR and CDR2 is FQNEAQ (reference sequence). The sample taken for sequencing was naive CD8+ T cells sorted from blood. The receptor was derived from a man aged 18 to 30 in good health. The chain is built from TRBV7-9 and TRBJ1-2; D uncertain. CDR3 loop: CASSLGGFGGYTF. In DNA, the CDR3 is TGTGCCAGCAGCTTAGGCGGGTTTGGTGGCTACACCTTC.